This T cell receptor beta chain was identified during a study of blood T cell repertoires in COVID-19. As for the study in general: Both acute and convalescent COVID-19 samples were obtained from the United States, Italy and Spain.

The CDR3 is 15 amino acids. CDR1 is MNHEY and CDR2 is SMNVEV in the germline V gene (reference sequence). J lost 3 bases, V lost 5 bases, and 5 bases had no gene match. The method was immunoSEQ multiplex PCR; TCRdb's version includes in-frame clones alone and lacks a portion of them. The table has 150,000 to 200,000 clones, around 75% seen once. Specimen: peripheral blood. The TCR was taken from a woman in her thirties or forties with COVID-19, enrolled during active disease. The chain carries TRBV27 and TRBJ1-5; 9 bases are shared with TRBD1. The CDR3 region has the DNA TGTGCCAGCAGTCCCGGGACAGGGCCCAATCAGCCCCAGCATTTT. Translation: CASSPGTGPNQPQHF.